One and the same sample provided the 29 T cell receptor beta chains below, sequenced in a study of tumor and adjacent non-tumor tissue in lung cancer (dated 2018 in TCRdb). Receptor amplification or capture employed multiplex PCR. TCRdb lists the instrument as Illumina HiSeq 2500. TCRbeta libraries were built by three rounds of nested PCR using primers (Table S4), following protocols modified from ARM-PCR. Using fastp trimming at Q25 and MiXCR clonotype assembly, TCRdb reanalyzed the public sequencing data and kept in-frame beta chains. Rows merge per CDR3 protein into single entries with the most common DNA and genes. The sample contains 100,000 or so distinct CDR3 sequences, 80% of them found a single time. The ten largest clones add up to about 31% of the sample. RNA was isolated from bulk, unsorted tissue, and RNA quality was assessed with a NanoDrop ND-1000 and an Agilent 2100. Distant non-tumor tissue taken more than 3 cm from the tumor edge was used as the normal lung sample.

The specimen was distant non-tumor lung tissue. The receptors were gathered from a man in his sixties with small cell lung cancer.

About this clonotype itself: Mismatch with germline at one junction end may stem from a read error. This chain connects TRBV11-2 to TRBJ2-1; D call uncertain. CDR1 SGHAT and CDR2 FQNNGV come from the germline V gene. CDR3 length equals 17 residues. CDR3 sequence (DNA): TGTGCCAACAGCTTAGTGGCAGCCCAGAGCTCCTACAATGAGGAGTTCTTC. Translating it yields CANSLVAAQSSYNEEFF.

This clonotype was seen a few times. Germline is not matched at one junction end, which may reflect a read error. The chain uses TRBV30 and TRBJ1-3; D unclear. Germline V gene lookup returns CDR1 GTSNPN and CDR2 SVGIG (reference sequence). The CDR3 consists of 16 residues. The CDR3 sequence is CAWTKKPSRSGNIIYF. Written as DNA, the CDR3 is TGTGCCTGGACCAAAAAGCCATCCCGGTCTGGAAACATCATATATTTT.

Note on this clonotype: A junction end diverges from the germline sequence, so it may reflect a read error. The J gene is TRBJ2-4, the V gene TRBV12-3 or TRBV12-4; maybe TRBD2 (5 bases). The CDR3 is made up of 14 amino acids. The CDR3 DNA reads TGTGCCAGCAGGGATAGCGAAGCCAAAAGCATTCAGTACTTC. Translating gives CASRDSEAKSIQYF.

Note on this clonotype: The missing conserved phenylalanine or tryptophan at the end of this CDR3 makes a read error likely. The chain joins TRBV12-3 or TRBV12-4 to TRBJ1-6, with TRBD1 matching 7 bases. The trim removed 5 bases at V and 10 bases at J, leaving 11 bases unmatched. CDR3 size: 15 residues. The CDR3 sequence: CASSIGGAGQSPLHY. For the CDR3, the DNA is TGTGCCAGCAGTATAGGGGGCGCGGGGCAATCACCCCTCCACTAT.

On this clonotype: At one end, the junction sequence differs from germline, possibly due to a read error. V gene TRBV28 combines with J gene TRBJ2-3; D uncertain. The germline V gene has CDR1 MDHEN and CDR2 SYDVKM. CDR3 size: 15 residues. The DNA for the CDR3 is TGTGTCAGCAGTTATAGGGCGCGTTTTACAGATACGCAGTATTTT. Translating it yields CVSSYRARFTDTQYF.

Notes on this clonotype: One junction end does not reproduce the germline sequence, and a read error may be involved. The chain recombines TRBV29-1 with TRBJ2-5; D is possibly TRBD2 (6 bases). The CDR3 loop spans 14 amino acids. CDR1 SQVTM and CDR2 ANQGSEA come from the germline V gene. The CDR3 loop reads CSAALEGNQENQYF. The CDR3 region has the DNA TGCAGCGCCGCACTGGAGGGAAACCAAGAGAACCAGTACTTC.

A word on this clonotype: Since the CDR3 does not end with the conserved phenylalanine or tryptophan, this likely comes from a read error. The chain has TRBV12-3 or TRBV12-4 and TRBJ2-5; 7 positions match TRBD2. J was trimmed by 4 bases and V by 4 bases; bases with no gene match: 18. CDR3 size: 18 residues. In DNA form, the CDR3 reads TGTGCCAGCAGTTCCGGGACTAACGGGACCTATAGCGGAGAGACCCAGTACCTC. This translates into CASSSGTNGTYSGETQYL.

Worth noting for this clonotype: Mismatch with germline at one junction end may stem from a read error. The V gene is TRBV12-3 or TRBV12-4, the J gene TRBJ2-1; D unresolved. The CDR3 is made up of 15 amino acids. CDR3 sequence (DNA): TGTGTCAGCAGTTTTCTGGATCCTCTTTACAATGAGCAGTTCTTC. This gives the protein CVSSFLDPLYNEQFF.

About this clonotype: Mismatch with germline at one junction end may stem from a read error. The chain links TRBV5-1 to TRBJ2-3, with 12 bases that match TRBD2. The germline V gene has CDR1 SGHRS and CDR2 YFSETQ. CDR3 length: 15 amino acids. In nucleotides, the CDR3 is TGCGCCAGCAGGCTGACTAGCGGGAGCACAGATGCGCAGTATTTT. Amino acids: CASRLTSGSTDAQYF. The full variable domain, its missing parts supplied by reference TRBV5-1 and TRBJ2-3, is KAGVTQTPRYLIKTRGQQVTLSCSPISGHRSVSWYQQTPGQGLQFLFEYFSETQRNKGNFPGRFSGRQFSNSRSEMNVSTLELGDSALYLCASRLTSGSTDAQYFGPGTRLTVL.

This chain connects TRBV4-1 to TRBJ2-7, with a possible D match to TRBD2 (5 bases). The CDR3 is made up of 12 amino acids. Per germline, CDR1 MGHRA and CDR2 YSYEKL. The CDR3, as DNA: TGCGCCGGCAGCCAAGGAGGTGGCGAGCAGTACGTC. It translates to CAGSQGGGEQYV.

J is TRBJ2-7 and V is TRBV11-1; D is possibly TRBD2 (5 bases). This CDR3 is 14 amino acids long. Germline V gives CDR1 SGHAT, CDR2 FQDESV (reference sequence). The V end lost 2 bases, the J end lost 2 bases, and 10 bases lay between the germline ends. CDR3 residues: CASSLTGCPYEQYF. The CDR3 DNA reads as TGTGCCAGCAGCTTAACGGGGTGCCCCTACGAGCAGTACTTC.

A word on this clonotype: Just one base apart from a much larger clone, this may be a read error. The V gene is TRBV6-2 or TRBV6-3, the J gene TRBJ1-4, with 9 nucleotides matching TRBD1. Germline CDR1 MNHEY, CDR2 SVGEGT. The CDR3 spans 16 residues. V trimming: 7 bases; J trimming: 1 base; junction bases outside the gene matches: 7. DNA of the CDR3: TGTGCCAGCACTCCGGGACAGGGACTAACTAATGAAAAACTGTTTTTT. Translated, it gives CASTPGQGLTNEKLFF.

In this sample, this clonotype turned up many times. The genes are TRBV20-1 and TRBJ2-1; possibly TRBD2 for D (5 bases). Trimming removed 3 bases at V and 8 bases at J, with 17 bases between. CDR3 size: 14 residues. CDR1 is DFQATT and CDR2 is SNEGSKA in the germline V gene (reference sequence). CDR3 DNA: TGCAGTGCTAGTTCTCGGCTAGCCCGGGATGAGCAGTTCTTC. Translated: CSASSRLARDEQFF.

A remark on this clonotype: A much larger clone is a single base away; this may be a read error. This sequence joins TRBV20-1 and TRBJ1-1, with D tentatively TRBD1 (5 bases). Germline-derived CDR1 and CDR2 are DFQATT and SNEGSKA (reference sequence). The length of the CDR3 is 13 residues. V lost 3 bases and J lost 11, with 19 bases in between. CDR3 nucleotides: TGCAGTGCTAGCCCCGGACATGGGGCTAACGCTTTCTTT. Translated, it gives CSASPGHGANAFF.

V is TRBV30 and J is TRBJ2-1; TRBD1 matches at 8 bases. The ends lost 2 bases at V and 14 bases at J; junction bases unmatched: 11. CDR1 and CDR2 from the germline V gene are GTSNPN and SVGIG (reference sequence). The CDR3 contains 13 residues. The CDR3 sequence: CAWSTGGKVRKFF. The DNA of the CDR3 is TGTGCCTGGAGTACAGGGGGGAAGGTTAGGAAGTTCTTC.

In regard to this clonotype: The conserved closing phenylalanine or tryptophan is absent in this CDR3, likely reflecting a read error. The chain couples TRBV4-1 to TRBJ2-2, with 8 bases fitting TRBD1. The CDR3 has 15 amino acids. Germline V CDR1 and CDR2: MGHRA, YSYEKL. CDR3 sequence (DNA): TGCGCCAGCAGCAGCAGGGGGGCCTATACAGGGGGGCTGTTTTTG. Protein sequence: CASSSRGAYTGGLFL.

In regard to this clonotype: The junction and the germline gene differ at one end; a read error may be behind it. This rearrangement joins TRBV4-2 to TRBJ2-3; D possibly corresponds to TRBD1 (6 bases). The tail of the sequence fits TRBJ1-5 better, so the J call may be wrong. The CDR3 is 17 residues long. Germline CDR1 LGHNA, CDR2 YNFKEQ. The CDR3 is CASNQVQQGGCTDTQHF. DNA for the CDR3: TGTGCCAGCAACCAAGTTCAACAGGGTGGGTGCACAGATACGCAGCATTTT.

This clonotype occurred many times. V and J are TRBV5-4 and TRBJ1-6; D remains unclear. Trimming took 0 bases from V and 10 from J, leaving 11 bases between them. Germline V gives CDR1 SGHNT, CDR2 YYREEE (reference sequence). The CDR3 has 14 residues. This CDR3 reads CASSLDPEGSPLHF. The CDR3 nucleotides read TGTGCCAGCAGCTTGGACCCTGAGGGCTCACCCCTCCACTTT.

This sequence joins TRBV4-1 and TRBJ1-5, with unresolved D. V shed 3 bases and J shed 12 bases, with 15 bases lying between them. The CDR3 extends over 13 amino acids. CDR1 is MGHRA and CDR2 is YSYEKL in the germline V gene. DNA of the CDR3: TGCGCCAGCAGCCAGGTGATGTCTCAGGTCCAGCATTTT. Translating gives CASSQVMSQVQHF.

This clonotype turned up a few times. One base away lies a much larger clone, so this may be a sequencing read error. This chain connects TRBV6-5 to TRBJ1-1, with 7 bases aligning to TRBD1. The CDR3 spans 14 residues. The V gene's germline CDR1 is MNHEY and CDR2 SVGAGI. The V gene end was trimmed by 4 bases and the J gene end by 5 bases; junction bases not matched to a gene: 7. The CDR3 here is CASSLLTGWTEAFF. For the CDR3, the DNA is TGTGCCAGCAGTTTATTGACAGGGTGGACTGAAGCTTTCTTT.

Points on this clonotype: It is likely a read error, because the conserved phenylalanine at the end of the CDR3 is missing. CDR3 in DNA: TGTGCGAGCAGCTCAACTAGCGGGAGGATGAATGAGCAGTTCTTA. Residues: CASSSTSGRMNEQFL. J is TRBJ2-1 and V is TRBV12-3 or TRBV12-4, with 12 bases aligning to TRBD2. This CDR3 has 15 residues.

This clonotype was recorded many times. This sequence joins TRBV12-3 or TRBV12-4 and TRBJ1-2, with a weak D call TRBD1 (6 bases). CDR3 size: 13 residues. V was cut by 6 bases and J by 4 bases, with 12 bases left in between. The CDR3 region is CASRSTGSYGYTF. DNA for the CDR3: TGTGCCAGCAGATCCACAGGGAGCTATGGCTACACCTTC.

Comments on this clonotype: A much larger clonotype is one base distant, so this may be a read error. The chain uses TRBV28 and TRBJ1-4; unclear D gene. The V end was cut by 7 bases, the J end by 7 bases, with 10 bases between. This CDR3 comprises 12 residues. The V gene's germline CDR1 is MDHEN and CDR2 SYDVKM. The CDR3 DNA is TGTGCCAGCAACGGGAGTGGTGAAAAACTGTTTTTT. Translated, it gives CASNGSGEKLFF.

The V and J genes are TRBV4-2 and TRBJ1-2, with 7 positions matching TRBD1. This CDR3 has 14 residues. Per germline, CDR1 LGHNA and CDR2 YNFKEQ. The J segment lost 13 bases and the V segment lost 0 bases, leaving 11 bases of the junction unmatched. CDR3 residues: CASSQDQGGYCCTF. CDR3 bases: TGTGCCAGCAGCCAAGATCAAGGGGGCTACTGCTGCACCTTC.

This clonotype was recorded a few times. A read error is possible here, since a much larger clone lies one base away. The V gene is TRBV20-1, the J gene TRBJ2-1; 7 nucleotides line up with TRBD2. The CDR3 consists of 11 residues. Germline CDR1 and CDR2: DFQATT and SNEGSKA (reference sequence). CDR3 in amino acids: CNARLANEQFF. For the CDR3, the DNA is TGCAATGCTAGACTAGCTAATGAGCAGTTCTTC.

On this clonotype itself: One junction end does not reproduce the germline sequence, and a read error may be involved. This chain links TRBV29-1 with TRBJ2-7; D may correspond to TRBD1 or TRBD2 (5 bases each). CDR1 is SQVTM and CDR2 is ANQGSEA in the germline V gene. This CDR3 has 12 residues. The CDR3 protein is CSTRDASYERYF. The DNA of the CDR3 is TGCAGCACCCGGGACGCCTCCTACGAGCGGTACTTC.

The chain employs TRBV12-3 or TRBV12-4 and TRBJ1-1, with D hard to call. The CDR3 is 15 amino acids. Trimming took off 1 base at V and 5 bases at J, with 14 bases between the two ends. In DNA, the CDR3 is TGTGCCAGCAGTTTAGGAGGAAGTTGGCGGACTGAAGCTTTCTTT. This codes for CASSLGGSWRTEAFF.

The CDR3 DNA follows: TGTGCCAGCAGCCCGGGAGGGATGGCGAGTGAAAAACTGTTTTTT. Its translation is CASSPGGMASEKLFF. The V and J genes are TRBV11-2 and TRBJ1-4; no reliable D call. The CDR3 is made up of 15 amino acids. Germline assignment: CDR1 SGHAT and CDR2 FQNNGV. The V end lost 5 bases, the J end lost 7 bases, and 17 bases lay between the germline ends.

This clonotype has just one count. For the CDR3, the DNA is TGCGCCAGCAGCCTGGGGACATCTCAGCCCCAGCATTTT. This sequence encodes CASSLGTSQPQHF. The chain couples TRBV4-1 to TRBJ1-5; TRBD1 might be the D (6 bases). Germline assignment: CDR1 MGHRA and CDR2 YSYEKL. There are 13 residues in the CDR3. V dropped 4 bases and J dropped 6 bases, with 10 bases sitting between them.